The clone carrying this T cell receptor (beta chain) appeared once. Its antigen is still unknown. The sample originates from a study of beta chain features in type 1 diabetes. For the study at large: All of the samples together had approximately 100,000,000 sorted cells examined.

V was trimmed by 0 bases and J by 2 bases, leaving 8 bases between them. This CDR3 has 14 residues. Per germline, CDR1 SGHNT and CDR2 YYREEE (reference sequence). The study's findings and limits: TCRB CDR3s were moderately but significantly shorter in Type 1 diabetes patients in all four CD4+ subsets.

TCRB transcripts that were expressed got sequenced, as all of the isolated RNA had been reverse transcribed. Profiled with immunoSEQ multiplex PCR; TCRdb holds only in-frame clones, not every one. Of just over 450,000 clones in the sample, 30% were seen once. Sequenced material: naive CD4+ T cells from blood. This TCR came from a man between 18 and 35 years old in good health. The chain employs TRBV5-4 and TRBJ2-5; D gene unclear. The CDR3: CASSLVLKQETQYF. CDR3 in DNA: TGTGCCAGCAGCTTGGTCCTTAAGCAAGAGACCCAGTACTTC. Full variable domain (outside the CDR3, taken from reference TRBV5-4 and TRBJ2-5): ETGVTQSPTHLIKTRGQQVTLRCSSQSGHNTVSWYQQALGQGPQFIFQYYREEENGRGNFPPRFSGLQFPNYSSELNVNALELDDSALYLCASSLVLKQETQYFGPGTRLLVL.